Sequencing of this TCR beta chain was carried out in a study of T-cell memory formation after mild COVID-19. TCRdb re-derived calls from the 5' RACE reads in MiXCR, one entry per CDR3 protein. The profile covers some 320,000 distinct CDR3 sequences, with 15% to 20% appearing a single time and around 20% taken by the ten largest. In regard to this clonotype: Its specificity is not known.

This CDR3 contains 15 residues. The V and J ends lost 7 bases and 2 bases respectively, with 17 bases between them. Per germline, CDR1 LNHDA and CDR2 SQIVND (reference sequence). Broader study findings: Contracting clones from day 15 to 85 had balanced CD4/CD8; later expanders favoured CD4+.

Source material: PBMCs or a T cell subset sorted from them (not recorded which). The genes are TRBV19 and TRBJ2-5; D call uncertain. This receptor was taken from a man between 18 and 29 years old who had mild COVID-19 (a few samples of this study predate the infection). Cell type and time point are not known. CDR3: CASIGRAVPQETQYF. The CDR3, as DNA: TGTGCCAGTATCGGTAGGGCAGTCCCTCAAGAGACCCAGTACTTC.